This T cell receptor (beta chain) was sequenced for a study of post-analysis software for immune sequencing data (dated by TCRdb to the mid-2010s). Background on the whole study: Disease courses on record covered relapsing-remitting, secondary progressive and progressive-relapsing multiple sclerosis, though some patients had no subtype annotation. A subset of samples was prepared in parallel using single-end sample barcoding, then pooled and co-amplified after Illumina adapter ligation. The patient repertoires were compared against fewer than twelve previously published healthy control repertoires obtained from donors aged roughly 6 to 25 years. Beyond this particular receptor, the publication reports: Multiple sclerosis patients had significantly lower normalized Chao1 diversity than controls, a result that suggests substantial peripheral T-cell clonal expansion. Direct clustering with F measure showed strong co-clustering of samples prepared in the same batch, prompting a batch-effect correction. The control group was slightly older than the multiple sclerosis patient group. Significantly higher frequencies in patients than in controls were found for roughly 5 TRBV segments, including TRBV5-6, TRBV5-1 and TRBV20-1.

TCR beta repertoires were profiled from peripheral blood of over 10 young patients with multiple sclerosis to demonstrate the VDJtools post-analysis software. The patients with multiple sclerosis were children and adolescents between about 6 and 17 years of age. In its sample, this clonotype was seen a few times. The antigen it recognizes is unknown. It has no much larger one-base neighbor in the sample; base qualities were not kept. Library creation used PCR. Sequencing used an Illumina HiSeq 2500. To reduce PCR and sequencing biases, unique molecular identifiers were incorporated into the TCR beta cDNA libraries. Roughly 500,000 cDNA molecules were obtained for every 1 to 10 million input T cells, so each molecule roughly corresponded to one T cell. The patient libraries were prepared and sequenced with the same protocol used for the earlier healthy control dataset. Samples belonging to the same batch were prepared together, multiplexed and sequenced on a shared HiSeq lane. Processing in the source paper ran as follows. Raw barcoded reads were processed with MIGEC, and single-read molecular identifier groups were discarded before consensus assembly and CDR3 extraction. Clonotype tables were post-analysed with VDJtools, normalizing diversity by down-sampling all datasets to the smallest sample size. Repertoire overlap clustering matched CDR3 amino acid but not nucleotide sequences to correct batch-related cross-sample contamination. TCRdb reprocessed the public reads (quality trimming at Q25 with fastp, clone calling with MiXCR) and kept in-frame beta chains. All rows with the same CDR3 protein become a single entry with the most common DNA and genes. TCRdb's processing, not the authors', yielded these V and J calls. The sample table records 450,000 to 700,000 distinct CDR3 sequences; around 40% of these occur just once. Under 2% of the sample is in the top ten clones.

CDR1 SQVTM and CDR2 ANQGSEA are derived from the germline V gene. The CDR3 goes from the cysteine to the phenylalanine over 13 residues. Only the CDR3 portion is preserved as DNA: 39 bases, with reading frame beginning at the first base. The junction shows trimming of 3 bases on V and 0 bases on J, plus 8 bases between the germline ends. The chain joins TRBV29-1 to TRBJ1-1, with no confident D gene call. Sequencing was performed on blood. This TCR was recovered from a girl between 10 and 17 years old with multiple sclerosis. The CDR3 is CSVDRAMNTEAFF. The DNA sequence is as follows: TGCAGCGTTGATAGGGCAATGAACACTGAAGCTTTCTTT.